One sample yielded the 8 T cell receptor beta chains listed below, sequenced in a study of blood T cell repertoires in COVID-19. The protocol was immunoSEQ multiplex PCR, while the TCRdb copy is restricted to in-frame clones and leaves out a portion. The sample shows 71,000 or so clones, approximately 87% of them seen only once. Sequencing input: peripheral blood. The receptors shown here come from a man aged 50 or older with active COVID-19.

The V call is TRBV7-7, the J call TRBJ2-7; 9 positions agree with TRBD2. V lost 5 bases to trimming and J lost 2 bases; unmatched junction nucleotides: 10. The CDR3 is made up of 16 amino acids. Germline CDR1 is SSHAT and CDR2 is FNYEAQ (reference sequence). CDR3 loop: CASSPGGAGGTYEQYF. CDR3 bases: TGTGCCAGCAGCCCCGGAGGAGCGGGAGGAACCTACGAGCAGTACTTC.

This sequence joins TRBV28 and TRBJ1-1, with D possibly being TRBD1 (5 bases). The length of the CDR3 is 15 residues. Trimming removed 6 bases at V and 1 base at J, with 15 bases between. In germline, CDR1 is MDHEN, CDR2 SYDVKM. The CDR3 DNA is TGTGCCAGCAGGTCTCAGGGCGCCGGGAACACTGAAGCTTTCTTT. Protein sequence: CASRSQGAGNTEAFF. Using reference TRBV28 and TRBJ1-1 for the parts outside the CDR3, the full variable domain is DVKVTQSSRYLVKRTGEKVFLECVQDMDHENMFWYRQDPGLGLRLIYFSYDVKMKEKGDIPEGYSVSREKKERFSLILESASTNQTSMYLCASRSQGAGNTEAFFGQGTRLTVV.

The chain employs TRBV15 and TRBJ2-3; D call uncertain. V lost 0 bases to trimming and J lost 6 bases, with 13 bases between them. Germline V gene data show CDR1 as LNHNV and CDR2 as YYDKDF (reference sequence). The CDR3 is 15 residues long. CDR3 loop: CATSRDQSEADTQYF. The CDR3 DNA is TGTGCCACCAGCAGAGATCAGTCTGAGGCGGATACGCAGTATTTT. Full variable domain (remainder filled in from reference TRBV15 and TRBJ2-3): DAMVIQNPRYQVTQFGKPVTLSCSQTLNHNVMYWYQQKSSQAPKLLFHYYDKDFNNEADTPDNFQSRRPNTSFCFLDIRSPGLGDTAMYLCATSRDQSEADTQYFGPGTRLTVL.

J is TRBJ2-7 and V is TRBV11-2, with no clear D. The V gene lost 2 bases and the J gene lost 4 bases, with 6 bases spanning the gap. CDR1 and CDR2 (germline): SGHAT, FQNNGV. The CDR3 is 12 amino acids. The CDR3 reads CASSLQVYEQYF. DNA of the CDR3: TGTGCCAGCAGCTTACAGGTTTACGAGCAGTACTTC.

The chain recombines TRBV5-1 with TRBJ1-1, with D uncertain. This CDR3 comprises 15 residues. CDR1 SGHRS and CDR2 YFSETQ come from the germline V gene. The V end lost 1 base, the J end lost 3 bases, and 13 bases lay between the germline ends. The CDR3 spells CASSLLVLGDTEAFF. The CDR3 coding sequence is TGCGCCAGCAGCTTGCTAGTTTTAGGAGACACTGAAGCTTTCTTT.

The chain employs TRBV7-2 and TRBJ2-3, with 10 nucleotides matching TRBD2. Germline CDR1 and CDR2: SGHTA and FQGNSA. The trim removed 8 bases at V and 4 bases at J, leaving 9 bases unmatched. This CDR3 spans 15 amino acids. The DNA for the CDR3 is TGTGCCAGCCGAGCGGGGGGGCCTCGGGCAGATACGCAGTATTTT. Protein sequence: CASRAGGPRADTQYF.

The chain employs TRBV5-6 and TRBJ1-2, with 7 bases lining up with TRBD1. The CDR3 totals 17 residues. Germline CDR1 SGHDT, CDR2 YYEEEE. V shed 1 base and J 6 bases; nucleotides not matched to a gene: 15. The CDR3 DNA reads TGTGCCAGCAGCTTGTCGACAGGGCTGCGGAATCGGGATGGCTACACCTTC. Translated, it gives CASSLSTGLRNRDGYTF. Together with reference TRBV5-6 and TRBJ1-2, the CDR3 gives the full variable domain: DAGVTQSPTHLIKTRGQQVTLRCSPKSGHDTVSWYQQALGQGPQFIFQYYEEEERQRGNFPDRFSGHQFPNYSSELNVNALLLGDSALYLCASSLSTGLRNRDGYTFGSGTRLTVV.

The chain links TRBV5-6 to TRBJ1-5; maybe TRBD1 (6 bases). Germline CDR1 SGHDT, CDR2 YYEEEE. The CDR3 runs 15 residues. The germline V and J ends were trimmed by 0 bases and 3 bases, with 10 bases remaining between them. CDR3 sequence: CASSLGGGSNQPQHF. The CDR3 DNA is TGTGCCAGCAGCTTGGGGGGGGGCTCCAATCAGCCCCAGCATTTT. Drawing the rest from reference TRBV5-6 and TRBJ1-5, the complete variable domain is DAGVTQSPTHLIKTRGQQVTLRCSPKSGHDTVSWYQQALGQGPQFIFQYYEEEERQRGNFPDRFSGHQFPNYSSELNVNALLLGDSALYLCASSLGGGSNQPQHFGDGTRLSIL.